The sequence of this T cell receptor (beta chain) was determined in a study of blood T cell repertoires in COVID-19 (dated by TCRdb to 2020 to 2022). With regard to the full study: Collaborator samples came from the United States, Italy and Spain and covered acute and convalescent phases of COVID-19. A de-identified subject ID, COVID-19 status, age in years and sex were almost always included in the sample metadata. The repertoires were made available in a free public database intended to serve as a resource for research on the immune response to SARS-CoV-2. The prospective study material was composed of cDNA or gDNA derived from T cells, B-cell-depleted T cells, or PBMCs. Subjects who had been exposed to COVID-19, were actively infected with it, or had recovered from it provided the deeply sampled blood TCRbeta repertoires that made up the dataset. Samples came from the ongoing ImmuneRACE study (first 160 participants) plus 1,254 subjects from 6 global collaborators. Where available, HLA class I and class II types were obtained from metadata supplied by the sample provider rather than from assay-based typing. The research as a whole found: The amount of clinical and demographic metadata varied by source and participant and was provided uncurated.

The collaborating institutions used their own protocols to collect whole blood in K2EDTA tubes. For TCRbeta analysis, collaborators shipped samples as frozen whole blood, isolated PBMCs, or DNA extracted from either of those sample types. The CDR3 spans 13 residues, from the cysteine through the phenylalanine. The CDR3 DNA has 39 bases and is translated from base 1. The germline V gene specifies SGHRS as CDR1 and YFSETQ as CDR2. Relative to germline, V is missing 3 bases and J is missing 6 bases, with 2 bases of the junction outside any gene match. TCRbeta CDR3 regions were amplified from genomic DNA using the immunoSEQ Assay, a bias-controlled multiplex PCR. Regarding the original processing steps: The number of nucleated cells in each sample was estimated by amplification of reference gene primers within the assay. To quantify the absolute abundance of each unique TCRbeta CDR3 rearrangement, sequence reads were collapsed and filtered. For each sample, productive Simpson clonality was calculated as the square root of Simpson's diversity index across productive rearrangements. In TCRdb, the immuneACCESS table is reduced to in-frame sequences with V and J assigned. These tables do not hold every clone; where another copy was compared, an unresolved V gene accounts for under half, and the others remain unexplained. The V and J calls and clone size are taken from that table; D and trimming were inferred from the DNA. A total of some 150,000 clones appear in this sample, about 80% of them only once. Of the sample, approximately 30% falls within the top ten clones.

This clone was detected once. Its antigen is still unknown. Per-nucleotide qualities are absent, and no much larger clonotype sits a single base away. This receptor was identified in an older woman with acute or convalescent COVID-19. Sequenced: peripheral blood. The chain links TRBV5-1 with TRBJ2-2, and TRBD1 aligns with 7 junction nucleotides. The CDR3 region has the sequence CASSWDSSGELFF. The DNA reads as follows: TGCGCCAGCAGCTGGGACAGCTCCGGGGAGCTGTTTTTT.